This TCR beta chain was identified in a study of blood T cell repertoires in COVID-19. At the level of the study: Researchers got acute and convalescent COVID-19 samples from the United States, Italy and Spain.

It was during active infection that Seattle patients were enrolled and then longitudinally followed. TCRdb's table, derived via immunoSEQ multiplex PCR, lists solely in-frame clones and lacks some. In the table there are about 100,000 clones, just under 95% of which are singletons. The CDR3 is made up of 15 amino acids. V gave up 4 bases and J gave up 6 bases; unmatched junction bases: 5. The germline V gene encodes CDR1 SGHRS and CDR2 YFSETQ. The sequenced sample was peripheral blood. This chain links TRBV5-1 with TRBJ2-3; 13 bases fit TRBD2. The receptor's source is a woman between 45 and 60 years old with COVID-19, enrolled during active disease. CDR3 residues: CASSPRTSGGDTQYF. CDR3 nucleotide sequence: TGCGCCAGCAGCCCGCGGACTAGCGGGGGCGATACGCAGTATTTT. The full variable domain, with the rest looked up from reference TRBV5-1 and TRBJ2-3, is KAGVTQTPRYLIKTRGQQVTLSCSPISGHRSVSWYQQTPGQGLQFLFEYFSETQRNKGNFPGRFSGRQFSNSRSEMNVSTLELGDSALYLCASSPRTSGGDTQYFGPGTRLTVL.